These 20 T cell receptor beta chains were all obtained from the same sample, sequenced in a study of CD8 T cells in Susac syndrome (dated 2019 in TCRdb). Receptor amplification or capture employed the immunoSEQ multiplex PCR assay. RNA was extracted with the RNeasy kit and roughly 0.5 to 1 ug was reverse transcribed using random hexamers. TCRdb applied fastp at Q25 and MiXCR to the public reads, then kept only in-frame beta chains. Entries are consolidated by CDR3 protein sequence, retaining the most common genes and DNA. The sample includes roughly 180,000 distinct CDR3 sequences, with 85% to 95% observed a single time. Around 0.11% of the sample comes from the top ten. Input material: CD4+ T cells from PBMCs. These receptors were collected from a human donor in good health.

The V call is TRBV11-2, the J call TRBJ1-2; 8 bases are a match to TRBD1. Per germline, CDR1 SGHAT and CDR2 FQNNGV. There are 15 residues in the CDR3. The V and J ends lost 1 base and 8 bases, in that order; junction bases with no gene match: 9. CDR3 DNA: TGTGCCAGCAGCTTAGTAGGACAGGGCTTGCTGGGCTACACCTTC. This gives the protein CASSLVGQGLLGYTF.

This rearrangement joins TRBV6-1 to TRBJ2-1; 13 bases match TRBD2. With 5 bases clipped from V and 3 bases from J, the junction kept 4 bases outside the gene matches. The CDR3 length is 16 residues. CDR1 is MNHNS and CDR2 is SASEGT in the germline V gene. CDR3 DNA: TGTGCCAGCAGTCCGCGGACTAGCGGGAGCTACAATGAGCAGTTCTTC. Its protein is CASSPRTSGSYNEQFF.

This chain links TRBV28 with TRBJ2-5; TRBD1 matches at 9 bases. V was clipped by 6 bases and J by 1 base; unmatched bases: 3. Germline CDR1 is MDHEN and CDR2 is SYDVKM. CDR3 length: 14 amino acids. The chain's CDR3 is CASRGTGLQETQYF. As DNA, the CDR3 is TGTGCCAGCAGAGGGACAGGGCTCCAAGAGACCCAGTACTTC.

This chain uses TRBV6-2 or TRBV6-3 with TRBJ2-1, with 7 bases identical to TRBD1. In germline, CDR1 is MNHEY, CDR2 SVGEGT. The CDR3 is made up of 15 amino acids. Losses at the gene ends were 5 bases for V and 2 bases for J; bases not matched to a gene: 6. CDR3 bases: TGTGCCAGCAGTACCACAGGGGCGCCCTACAATGAGCAGTTCTTC. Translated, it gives CASSTTGAPYNEQFF.

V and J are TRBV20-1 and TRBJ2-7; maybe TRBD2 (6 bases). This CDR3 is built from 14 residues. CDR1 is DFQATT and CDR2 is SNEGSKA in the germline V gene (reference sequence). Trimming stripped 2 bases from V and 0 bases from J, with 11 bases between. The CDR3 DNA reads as TGCAGTGCTAGACTTCGGGGGAGCTCCTACGAGCAGTACTTC. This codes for CSARLRGSSYEQYF.

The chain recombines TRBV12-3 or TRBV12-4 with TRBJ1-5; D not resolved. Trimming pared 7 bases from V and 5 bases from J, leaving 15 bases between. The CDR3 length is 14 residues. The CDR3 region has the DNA TGTGCCAGCACCGACTCGGTAGGCTATCAGCCCCAGCATTTT. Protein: CASTDSVGYQPQHF.

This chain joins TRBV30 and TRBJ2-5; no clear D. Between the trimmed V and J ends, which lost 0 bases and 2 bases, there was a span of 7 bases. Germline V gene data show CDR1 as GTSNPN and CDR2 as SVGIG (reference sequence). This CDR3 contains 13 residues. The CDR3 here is CAWSVGTQETQYF. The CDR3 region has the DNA TGTGCCTGGAGTGTGGGCACACAAGAGACCCAGTACTTC.

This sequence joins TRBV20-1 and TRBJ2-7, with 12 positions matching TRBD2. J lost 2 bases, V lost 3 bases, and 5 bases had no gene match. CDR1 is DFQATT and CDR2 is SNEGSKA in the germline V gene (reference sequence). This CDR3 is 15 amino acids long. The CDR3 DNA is TGCAGTGCTAGTACACTAGCGGGAGGCGCCTACGAGCAGTACTTC. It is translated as CSASTLAGGAYEQYF.

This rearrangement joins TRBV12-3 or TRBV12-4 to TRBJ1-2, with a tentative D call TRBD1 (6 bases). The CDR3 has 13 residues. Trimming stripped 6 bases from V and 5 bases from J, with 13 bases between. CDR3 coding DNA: TGTGCCAGCAGACTGGACAGCCAATATGGCTACACCTTC. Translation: CASRLDSQYGYTF.

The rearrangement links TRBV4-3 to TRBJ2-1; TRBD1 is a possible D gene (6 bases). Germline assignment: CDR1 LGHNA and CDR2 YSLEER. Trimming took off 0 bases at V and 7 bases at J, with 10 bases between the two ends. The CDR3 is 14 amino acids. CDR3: CASSQELQGNEQFF. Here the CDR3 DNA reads TGCGCCAGCAGCCAAGAATTGCAGGGGAATGAGCAGTTCTTC.

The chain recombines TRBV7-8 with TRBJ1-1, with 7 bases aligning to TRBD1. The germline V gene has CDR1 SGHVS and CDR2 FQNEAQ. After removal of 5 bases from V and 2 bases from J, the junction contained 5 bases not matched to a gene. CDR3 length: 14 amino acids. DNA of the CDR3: TGTGCCAGCAGCATCGACAGGGATAACACTGAAGCTTTCTTT. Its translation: CASSIDRDNTEAFF.

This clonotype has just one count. As DNA, the CDR3 is TGCAGCGTTGTGGGGGTTGGCACTGAAGCTTTCTTT. It yields the protein CSVVGVGTEAFF. The chain is built from TRBV29-1 and TRBJ1-1, with a weak D call TRBD1 (5 bases). The V gene lost 4 bases and the J gene lost 4 bases, with 10 bases spanning the gap. The CDR3 loop spans 12 amino acids. Germline V lookup: CDR1 SQVTM, CDR2 ANQGSEA.

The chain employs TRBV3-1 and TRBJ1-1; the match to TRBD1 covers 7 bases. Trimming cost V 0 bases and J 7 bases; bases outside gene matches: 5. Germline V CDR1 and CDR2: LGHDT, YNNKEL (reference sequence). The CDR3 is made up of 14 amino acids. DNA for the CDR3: TGTGCCAGCAGCCAAGATTTAGGGGGCAGTGAAGCTTTCTTT. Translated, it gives CASSQDLGGSEAFF.

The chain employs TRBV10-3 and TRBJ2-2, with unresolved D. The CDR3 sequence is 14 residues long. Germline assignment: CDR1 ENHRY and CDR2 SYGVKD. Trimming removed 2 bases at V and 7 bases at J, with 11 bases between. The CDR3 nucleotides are TGTGCCATCAGTGAGACCAGTGTGGGCGGGGAGCTGTTTTTT. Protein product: CAISETSVGGELFF.

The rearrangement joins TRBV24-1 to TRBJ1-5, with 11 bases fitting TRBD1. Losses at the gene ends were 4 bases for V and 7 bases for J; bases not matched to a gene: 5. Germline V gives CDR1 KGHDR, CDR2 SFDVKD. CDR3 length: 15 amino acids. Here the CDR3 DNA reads TGTGCCACCAGTGACCGGACAGGGGGCGAACAGCCCCAGCATTTT. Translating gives CATSDRTGGEQPQHF.

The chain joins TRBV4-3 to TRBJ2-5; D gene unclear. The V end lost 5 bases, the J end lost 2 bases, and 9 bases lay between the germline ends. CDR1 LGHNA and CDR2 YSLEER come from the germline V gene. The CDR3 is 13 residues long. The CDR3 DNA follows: TGCGCCAGCAGCGCGAGACGACAAGAGACCCAGTACTTC. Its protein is CASSARRQETQYF.

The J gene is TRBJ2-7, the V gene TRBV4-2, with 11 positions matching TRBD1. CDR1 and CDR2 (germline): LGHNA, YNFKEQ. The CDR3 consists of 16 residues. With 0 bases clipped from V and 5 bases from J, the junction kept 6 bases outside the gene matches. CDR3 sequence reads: CASSQDGWTGGDEQYF. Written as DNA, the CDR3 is TGTGCCAGCAGCCAAGATGGTTGGACAGGGGGCGACGAGCAGTACTTC.

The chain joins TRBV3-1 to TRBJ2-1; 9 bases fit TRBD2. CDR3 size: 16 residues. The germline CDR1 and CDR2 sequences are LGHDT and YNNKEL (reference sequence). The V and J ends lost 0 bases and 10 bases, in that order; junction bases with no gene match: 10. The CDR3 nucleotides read TGTGCCAGCAGCCAAGAATGGGTAGCGGGAGAAGGCGAGCAGTTCTTC. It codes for CASSQEWVAGEGEQFF.

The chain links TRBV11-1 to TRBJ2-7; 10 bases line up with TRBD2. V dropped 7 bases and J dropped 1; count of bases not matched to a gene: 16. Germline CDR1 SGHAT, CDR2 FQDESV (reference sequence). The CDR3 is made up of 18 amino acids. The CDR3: CASTNPRTGTSASYEQYF. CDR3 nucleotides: TGTGCCAGCACCAACCCTCGGACAGGGACTAGCGCGTCCTACGAGCAGTACTTC.

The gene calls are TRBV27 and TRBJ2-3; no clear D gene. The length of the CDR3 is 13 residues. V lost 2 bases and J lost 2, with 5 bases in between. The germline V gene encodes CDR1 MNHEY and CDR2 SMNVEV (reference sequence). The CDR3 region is CASSLGVTDTQYF. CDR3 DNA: TGTGCCAGCAGTTTAGGCGTCACAGATACGCAGTATTTT.